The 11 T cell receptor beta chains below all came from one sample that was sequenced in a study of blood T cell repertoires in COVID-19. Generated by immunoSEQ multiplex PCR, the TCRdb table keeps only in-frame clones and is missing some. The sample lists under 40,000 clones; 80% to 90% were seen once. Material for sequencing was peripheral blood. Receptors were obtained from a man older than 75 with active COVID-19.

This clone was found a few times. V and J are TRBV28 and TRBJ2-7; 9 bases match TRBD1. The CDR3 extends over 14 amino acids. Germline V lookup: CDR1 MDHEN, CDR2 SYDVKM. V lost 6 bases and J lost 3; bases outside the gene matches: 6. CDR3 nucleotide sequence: TGTGCCAGCAGAGCGACAGGGGGGAGCTACGAGCAGTACTTC. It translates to CASRATGGSYEQYF.

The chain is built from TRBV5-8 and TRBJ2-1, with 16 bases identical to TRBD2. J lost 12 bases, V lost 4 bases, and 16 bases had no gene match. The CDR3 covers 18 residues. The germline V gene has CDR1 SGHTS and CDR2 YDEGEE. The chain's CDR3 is CASSLRNQGLAGGQRQFF. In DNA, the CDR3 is TGTGCCAGCAGCCTGCGCAACCAGGGACTAGCGGGAGGGCAGAGGCAGTTCTTC.

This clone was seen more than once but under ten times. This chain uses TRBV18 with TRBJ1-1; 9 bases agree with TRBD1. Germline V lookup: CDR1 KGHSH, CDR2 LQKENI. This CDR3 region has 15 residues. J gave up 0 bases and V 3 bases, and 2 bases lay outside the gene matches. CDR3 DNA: TGTGCCAGCTCACCCACAGGGGGCCTGAACACTGAAGCTTTCTTT. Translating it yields CASSPTGGLNTEAFF. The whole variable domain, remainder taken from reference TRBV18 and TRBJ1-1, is NAGVMQNPRHLVRRRGQEARLRCSPMKGHSHVYWYRQLPEEGLKFMVYLQKENIIDESGMPKERFSAEFPKEGPSILRIQQVVRGDSAAYFCASSPTGGLNTEAFFGQGTRLTVV.

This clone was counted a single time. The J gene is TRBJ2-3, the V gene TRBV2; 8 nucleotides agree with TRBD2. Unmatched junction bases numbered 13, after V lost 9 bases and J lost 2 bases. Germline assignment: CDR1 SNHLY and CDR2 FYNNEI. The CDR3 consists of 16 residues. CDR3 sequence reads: CASGGTRVRNTDTQYF. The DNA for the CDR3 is TGTGCCAGTGGGGGGACTAGGGTTAGGAACACAGATACGCAGTATTTT.

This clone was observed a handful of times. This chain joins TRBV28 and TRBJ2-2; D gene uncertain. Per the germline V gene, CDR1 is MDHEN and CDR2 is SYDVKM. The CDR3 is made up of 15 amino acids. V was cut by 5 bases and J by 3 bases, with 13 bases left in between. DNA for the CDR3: TGTGCCAGCAGTCTCTGGCGGTACGACACCGGGGAGCTGTTTTTT. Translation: CASSLWRYDTGELFF.

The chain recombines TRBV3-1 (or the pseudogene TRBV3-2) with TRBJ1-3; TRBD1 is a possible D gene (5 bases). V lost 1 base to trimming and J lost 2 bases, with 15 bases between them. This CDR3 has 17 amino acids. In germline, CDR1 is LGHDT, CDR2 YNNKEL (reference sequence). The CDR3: CASSQGAGRLTGNTIYF. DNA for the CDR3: TGTGCCAGCAGCCAAGGGGCGGGGCGTCTCACTGGAAACACCATATATTTT.

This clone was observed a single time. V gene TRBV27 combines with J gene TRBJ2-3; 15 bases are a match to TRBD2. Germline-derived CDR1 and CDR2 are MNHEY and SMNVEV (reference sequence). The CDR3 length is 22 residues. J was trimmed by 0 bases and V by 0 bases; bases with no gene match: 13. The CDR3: CASSLSGAWGLAGGRSTDTQYF. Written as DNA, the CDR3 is TGTGCCAGCAGTTTATCCGGAGCCTGGGGACTAGCGGGAGGAAGAAGCACAGATACGCAGTATTTT.

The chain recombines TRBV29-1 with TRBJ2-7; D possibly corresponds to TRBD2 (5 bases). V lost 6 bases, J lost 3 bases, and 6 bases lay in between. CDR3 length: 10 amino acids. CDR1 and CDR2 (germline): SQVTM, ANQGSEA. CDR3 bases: TGCAGCGTGGGGAGCTACGAGCAGTACTTC. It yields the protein CSVGSYEQYF.

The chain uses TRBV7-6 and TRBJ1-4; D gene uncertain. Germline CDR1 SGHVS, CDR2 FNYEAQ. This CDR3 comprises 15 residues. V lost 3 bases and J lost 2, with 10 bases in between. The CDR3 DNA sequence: TGTGCCAGCAGCTTGCTGTCGGGGACTAATGAAAAACTGTTTTTT. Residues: CASSLLSGTNEKLFF.

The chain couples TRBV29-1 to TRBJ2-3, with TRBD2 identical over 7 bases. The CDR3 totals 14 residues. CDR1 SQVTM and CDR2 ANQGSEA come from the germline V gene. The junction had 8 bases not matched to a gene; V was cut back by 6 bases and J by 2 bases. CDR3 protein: CSVPGLPFTDTQYF. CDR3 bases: TGCAGCGTCCCGGGACTACCATTCACAGATACGCAGTATTTT.

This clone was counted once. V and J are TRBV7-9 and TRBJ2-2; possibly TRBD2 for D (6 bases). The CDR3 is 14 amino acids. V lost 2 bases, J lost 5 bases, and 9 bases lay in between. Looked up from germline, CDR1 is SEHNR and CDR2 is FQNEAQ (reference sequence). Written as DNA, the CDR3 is TGTGCCAGCAGCTTACTAGCGAGGACCGGGGAGCTGTTTTTT. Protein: CASSLLARTGELFF.